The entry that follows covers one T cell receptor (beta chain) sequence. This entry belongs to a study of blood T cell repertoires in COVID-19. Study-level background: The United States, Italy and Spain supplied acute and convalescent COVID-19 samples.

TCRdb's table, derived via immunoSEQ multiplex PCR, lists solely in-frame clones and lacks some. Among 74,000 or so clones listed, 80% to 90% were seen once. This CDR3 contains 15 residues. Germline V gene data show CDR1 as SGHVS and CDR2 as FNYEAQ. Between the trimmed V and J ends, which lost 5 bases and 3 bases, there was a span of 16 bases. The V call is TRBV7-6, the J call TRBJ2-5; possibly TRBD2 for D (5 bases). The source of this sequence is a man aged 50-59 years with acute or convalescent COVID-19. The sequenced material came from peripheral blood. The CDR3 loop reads CASSLTLGREETQYF. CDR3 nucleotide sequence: TGTGCCAGCAGCCTCACGCTAGGGCGGGAAGAGACCCAGTACTTC.